A single T cell receptor beta chain is shown here with its context. This clonotype was found a few times. Its antigen target is currently unknown. Within one base of it there is no much larger clone, and no base qualities were kept. The library was built by means of RT-PCR. The listed sequencing device is Illumina HiSeq 2500. TCRdb applied fastp at Q25 and MiXCR to the public reads, then kept only in-frame beta chains. All rows with the same CDR3 protein become a single entry with the most common DNA and genes. In all, the sample holds roughly 700,000 distinct CDR3 sequences, and approximately 15% of those were seen once. 5.5% to 7% of the sample is in the top ten clones. Trimming costs V 0 bases and J 4 bases, and their ends lie 12 bases apart. CDR1 and CDR2 (SGDLS, YYNGEE) derive from the germline V gene. There are 15 amino acids in the CDR3, from cysteine to phenylalanine inclusive. The kept DNA is CDR3 alone, 45 bases in frame from the first base.

The source of the sample is a study of response to subunit inactivated influenza vaccine (dated by TCRdb to the late 2010s). Study-wide context: Deep quantitative profiling of the T cell receptor repertoire was used in the study to follow responses to a trivalent subunit inactivated influenza vaccine. Broader findings and caveats from the paper: The authors suggested that each seasonal influenza vaccination may recruit only a limited number of new T cells.

The sample consisted of PBMCs from blood, taken 14 days before vaccination. The TCR sequence derives from a man between 50 and 59 years old who received an inactivated influenza vaccine. Donor details come from another sample of the same person, matched by shared clones. The chain couples TRBV9 to TRBJ2-3; confidence is insufficient to name the D gene. The nucleotide sequence reads as follows: TGTGCCAGCAGCGTAGCCGGTGTGGTCGCAGATACGCAGTATTTT. Its product reads: CASSVAGVVADTQYF.